The 15 T cell receptor beta chains given below trace back to one sample, sequenced in a study of OX40 agonist ivuxolimab in advanced cancers. The table came from immunoSEQ multiplex PCR; TCRdb's copy has only in-frame clones and leaves some out. The sample shows around 78,000 clones, more than 75% of them seen only once. Sequenced material: CD4+ or CD8+ T cells sorted from blood, taken in a trial of the OX40 agonist ivuxolimab. All receptors come from an adult with an advanced solid tumor such as melanoma, head and neck, liver or kidney cancer.

The rearrangement links TRBV11-2 to TRBJ2-7; D is undetermined. Germline CDR1 is SGHAT and CDR2 is FQNNGV. The V end lost 0 bases, the J end lost 4 bases, and 10 bases lay between the germline ends. The CDR3 is 14 residues long. In DNA, the CDR3 is TGTGCCAGCAGCTTAGAACGGCGGAATTACGAGCAGTACTTC. This gives the protein CASSLERRNYEQYF.

The chain combines TRBV30 with TRBJ2-7; 13 positions agree with TRBD2. This CDR3 is built from 12 residues. Germline CDR1 is GTSNPN and CDR2 is SVGIG (reference sequence). For the CDR3, the DNA is TGTGCTGGGACTAGCGGGACCTACGAGCAGTACTTC. Translating gives CAGTSGTYEQYF. The full variable domain, its missing parts supplied by reference TRBV30 and TRBJ2-7, is SQTIHQWPATLVQPVGSPLSLECTVEGTSNPNLYWYRQAAGRGLQLLFYSVGIGQISSEVPQNLSASRPQDRQFILSSKKLLLSDSGFYLCAGTSGTYEQYFGPGTRLTVT.

Turning to this clone: The germline gene is not matched at one end of the junction; a read error may be the cause. The V call is TRBV2, the J call TRBJ2-2; TRBD2 matches at 8 bases. CDR3 length: 15 amino acids. CDR1 and CDR2 from the germline V gene are SNHLY and FYNNEI. The CDR3 loop reads CASSKAGANTGELFF. CDR3 sequence (DNA): TGTGCCAGCAGTAAAGCGGGGGCGAACACCGGGGAGCTGTTTTTT.

The chain links TRBV19 to TRBJ1-4; TRBD1 is a possible D gene (5 bases). V was trimmed by 5 bases and J by 5 bases, leaving 12 bases between them. This CDR3 contains 14 residues. Germline lookup yields CDR1 LNHDA and CDR2 SQIVND (reference sequence). CDR3 in amino acids: CASSRQNLNEKLFF. For the CDR3, the DNA is TGTGCCAGTAGTCGACAGAACCTGAATGAAAAACTGTTTTTT.

V is TRBV5-8 and J is TRBJ2-2; D might be TRBD1 or TRBD2, each matching 5 bases. The CDR3 is 15 amino acids. Between the trimmed V and J ends, which lost 0 bases and 4 bases, there was a span of 10 bases. From germline, CDR1 is SGHTS and CDR2 YDEGEE. The CDR3 sequence is CASSLGRGPTGELFF. Here the CDR3 DNA reads TGTGCCAGCAGCTTGGGTAGGGGACCCACCGGGGAGCTGTTTTTT.

V is TRBV6-6 and J is TRBJ2-5; 7 bases line up with TRBD2. The CDR3 length is 11 residues. The germline CDR1 and CDR2 sequences are MNHNY and SVGAGI (reference sequence). Trimming cost V 4 bases and J 7 bases; bases outside gene matches: 0. Written as DNA, the CDR3 is TGTGCCAGCAGTTCGGGGGGGACCCAGTACTTC. Protein: CASSSGGTQYF.

This chain links TRBV7-3 with TRBJ2-1; D not resolved. CDR3 length: 13 amino acids. V lost 5 bases, J lost 2 bases, and 7 bases lay in between. Germline assignment: CDR1 SGHTA and CDR2 FQGTGA. The CDR3 loop reads CASSKDPYNEQFF. In DNA form, the CDR3 reads TGTGCCAGCAGCAAAGACCCCTACAATGAGCAGTTCTTC.

This clone was found once. The chain joins TRBV7-8 to TRBJ1-2; 10 bases are shared with TRBD1. Germline CDR1 reads SGHVS; CDR2 reads FQNEAQ. The CDR3 totals 19 residues. J gave up 2 bases and V 1 base, and 13 bases lay outside the gene matches. In nucleotides, the CDR3 is TGTGCCAGCAGCTTAGATAGGGGGACAGGGGCTTCGAGAAACTATGGCTACACCTTC. The encoded protein is CASSLDRGTGASRNYGYTF. The whole variable domain, remainder taken from reference TRBV7-8 and TRBJ1-2, is GAGVSQSPRYKVAKRGQDVALRCDPISGHVSLFWYQQALGQGPEFLTYFQNEAQLDKSGLPSDRFFAERPEGSVSTLKIQRTQQEDSAVYLCASSLDRGTGASRNYGYTFGSGTRLTVV.

This clone has more than one count but fewer than ten. The chain carries TRBV12-2 and TRBJ1-5. TRBV12-2 is given as a pseudogene. The CDR3 runs to 13 residues. The DNA of the CDR3 is TGTGCAAGAGCCAGCTATAGCAATCAGCCCCAGCATTTT. Protein sequence: CARASYSNQPQHF.

This clone was counted a single time. CDR3 amino acids: CASSPPEGVQETQYF. The CDR3 DNA sequence: TGTGCCAGCTCACCACCGGAGGGGGTCCAAGAGACCCAGTACTTC. The chain carries TRBV18 and TRBJ2-5; D possibly matches TRBD1 or TRBD2 (6 bases each). CDR3 length: 15 amino acids. Trimming pared 0 bases from V and 1 base from J, leaving 9 bases between. Germline V gives CDR1 KGHSH, CDR2 LQKENI.

J is TRBJ1-4 and V is TRBV18; maybe TRBD1 (5 bases). This CDR3 is built from 14 residues. The germline V gene encodes CDR1 KGHSH and CDR2 LQKENI. V was clipped by 2 bases and J by 7 bases, with 11 bases between them. CDR3 residues: CASSPRGGGEKLFF. In DNA, the CDR3 is TGTGCCAGCTCACCAAGGGGAGGTGGTGAAAAACTGTTTTTT.

In its sample, this clone was seen once. This chain uses TRBV2 with TRBJ2-7; D unresolved. The CDR3 contains 12 residues. Trimming pared 1 base from V and 7 bases from J, leaving 8 bases between. The germline V gene has CDR1 SNHLY and CDR2 FYNNEI. CDR3: CASSEGSTEQYF. As DNA, the CDR3 is TGTGCCAGCAGTGAAGGGTCTACGGAGCAGTACTTC.

CDR3 nucleotide sequence: TGTGCCAGCAGCGCCGGGGATTACGGGACTAATGAAAAACTGTTTTTT. Its translation: CASSAGDYGTNEKLFF. The chain recombines TRBV9 with TRBJ1-4; no clear D. Germline V gene lookup returns CDR1 SGDLS and CDR2 YYNGEE. V lost 3 bases and J lost 2, with 14 bases in between. The CDR3 is 16 amino acids.

The V gene is TRBV6-1, the J gene TRBJ2-1; D is tentatively TRBD1 or TRBD2 (5 bases each). The length of the CDR3 is 15 residues. Germline lookup yields CDR1 MNHNS and CDR2 SASEGT. Trimming took 7 bases from V and 8 from J, leaving 21 bases between them. The CDR3 protein is CASITGTLEGHEQFF. CDR3 coding DNA: TGTGCCAGCATTACCGGGACCCTAGAAGGGCATGAGCAGTTCTTC.

This chain connects TRBV18 to TRBJ1-1, with a tentative D call TRBD1 (6 bases). Germline V gives CDR1 KGHSH, CDR2 LQKENI. V lost 2 bases to trimming and J lost 5 bases, with 9 bases between them. This CDR3 is built from 13 residues. The CDR3 reads CASSPTGKTEAFF. Written as DNA, the CDR3 is TGTGCCAGCTCACCAACAGGGAAAACTGAAGCTTTCTTT.